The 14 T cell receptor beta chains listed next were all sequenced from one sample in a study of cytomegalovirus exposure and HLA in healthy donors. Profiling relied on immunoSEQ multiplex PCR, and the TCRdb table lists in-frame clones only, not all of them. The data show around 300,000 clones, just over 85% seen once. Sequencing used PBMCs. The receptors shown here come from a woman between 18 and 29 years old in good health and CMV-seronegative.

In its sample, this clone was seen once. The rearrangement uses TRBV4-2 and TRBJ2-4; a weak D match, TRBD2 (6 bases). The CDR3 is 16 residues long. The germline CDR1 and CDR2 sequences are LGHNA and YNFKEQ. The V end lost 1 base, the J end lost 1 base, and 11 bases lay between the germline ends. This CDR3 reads CASSQVAVVAKNIQYF. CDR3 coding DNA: TGTGCCAGCAGCCAAGTAGCGGTTGTGGCCAAAAACATTCAGTACTTC.

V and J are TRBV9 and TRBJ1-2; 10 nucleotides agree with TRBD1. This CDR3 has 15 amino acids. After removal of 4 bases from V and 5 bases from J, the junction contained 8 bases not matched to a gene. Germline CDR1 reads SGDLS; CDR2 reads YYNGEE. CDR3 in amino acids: CASSRQGARTYGYTF. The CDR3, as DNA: TGTGCCAGCAGCCGACAGGGGGCGAGGACTTATGGCTACACCTTC.

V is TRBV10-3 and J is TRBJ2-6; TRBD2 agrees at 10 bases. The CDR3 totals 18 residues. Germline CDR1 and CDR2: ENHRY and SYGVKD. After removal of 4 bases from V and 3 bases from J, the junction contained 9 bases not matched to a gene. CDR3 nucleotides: TGTGCCATCAGTGCGACTAGCGGGCTTAGTGGTGGGGCCAACGTCCTGACTTTC. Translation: CAISATSGLSGGANVLTF.

The CDR3 nucleotides read TGTGCCATCTCGGGACAGACCTCATATGGCTACACCTTC. The encoded protein is CAISGQTSYGYTF. The chain recombines TRBV10-3 with TRBJ1-2; 7 nucleotides match TRBD1. Per germline, CDR1 ENHRY and CDR2 SYGVKD. The CDR3 contains 13 residues. V dropped 8 bases and J dropped 5; count of bases not matched to a gene: 8.

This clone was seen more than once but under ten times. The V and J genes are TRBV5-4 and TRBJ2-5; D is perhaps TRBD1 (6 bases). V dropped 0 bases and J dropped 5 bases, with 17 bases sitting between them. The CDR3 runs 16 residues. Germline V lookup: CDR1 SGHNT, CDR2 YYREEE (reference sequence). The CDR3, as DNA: TGTGCCAGCAGCTTGGTTGGGGGCCCACCCGGGGAGACCCAGTACTTC. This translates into CASSLVGGPPGETQYF.

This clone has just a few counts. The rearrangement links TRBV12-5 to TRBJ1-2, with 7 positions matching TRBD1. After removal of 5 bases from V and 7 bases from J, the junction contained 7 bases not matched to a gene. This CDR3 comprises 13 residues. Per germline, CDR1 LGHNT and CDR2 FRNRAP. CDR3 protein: CASGDRAKLGYTF. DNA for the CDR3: TGTGCTAGTGGTGACAGGGCCAAACTTGGCTACACCTTC.

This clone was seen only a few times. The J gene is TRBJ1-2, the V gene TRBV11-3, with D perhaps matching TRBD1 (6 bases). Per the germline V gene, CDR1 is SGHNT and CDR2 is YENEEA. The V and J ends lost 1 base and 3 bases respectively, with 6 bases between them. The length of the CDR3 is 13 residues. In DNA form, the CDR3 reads TGTGCCAGCAGCTTAGGACAGGACTATGGCTACACCTTC. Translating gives CASSLGQDYGYTF.

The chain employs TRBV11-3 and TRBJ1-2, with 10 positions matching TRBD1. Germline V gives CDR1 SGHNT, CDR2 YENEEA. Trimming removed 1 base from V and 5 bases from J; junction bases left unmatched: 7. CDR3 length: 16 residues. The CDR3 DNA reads TGTGCCAGCAGCTTAGGACAGGGGGCTTTTCGATATGGCTACACCTTC. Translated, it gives CASSLGQGAFRYGYTF. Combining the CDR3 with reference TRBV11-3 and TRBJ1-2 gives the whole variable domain EAGVVQSPRYKIIEKKQPVAFWCNPISGHNTLYWYLQNLGQGPELLIRYENEEAVDDSQLPKDRFSAERLKGVDSTLKIQPAELGDSAVYLCASSLGQGAFRYGYTFGSGTRLTVV.

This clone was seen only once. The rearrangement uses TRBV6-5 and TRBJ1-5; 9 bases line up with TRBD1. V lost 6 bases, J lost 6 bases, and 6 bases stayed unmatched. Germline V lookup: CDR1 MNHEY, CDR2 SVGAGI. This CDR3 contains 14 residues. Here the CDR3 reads CASRATGGFQPQHF. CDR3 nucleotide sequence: TGTGCCAGCAGGGCGACAGGGGGATTTCAGCCCCAGCATTTT.

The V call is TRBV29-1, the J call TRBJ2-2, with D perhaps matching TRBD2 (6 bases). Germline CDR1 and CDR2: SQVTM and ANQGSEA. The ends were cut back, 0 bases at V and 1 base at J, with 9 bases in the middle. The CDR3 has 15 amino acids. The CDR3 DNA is TGCAGCGTTGAAGAGGCGGGGCTGAACACCGGGGAGCTGTTTTTT. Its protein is CSVEEAGLNTGELFF.

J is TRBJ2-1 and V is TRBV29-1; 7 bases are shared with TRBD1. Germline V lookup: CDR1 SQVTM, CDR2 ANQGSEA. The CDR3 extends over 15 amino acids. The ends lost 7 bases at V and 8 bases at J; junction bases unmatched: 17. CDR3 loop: CSGDVGTVGDDEQFF. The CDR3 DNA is TGCAGCGGGGACGTGGGGACAGTGGGAGACGATGAGCAGTTCTTC.

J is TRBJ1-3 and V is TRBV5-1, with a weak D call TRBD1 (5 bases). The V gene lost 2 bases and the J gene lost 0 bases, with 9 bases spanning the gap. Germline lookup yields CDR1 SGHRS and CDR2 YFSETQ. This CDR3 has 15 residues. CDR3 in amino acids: CASSFSGFSGNTIYF. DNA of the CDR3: TGCGCCAGCAGCTTTTCAGGGTTCTCTGGAAACACCATATATTTT.

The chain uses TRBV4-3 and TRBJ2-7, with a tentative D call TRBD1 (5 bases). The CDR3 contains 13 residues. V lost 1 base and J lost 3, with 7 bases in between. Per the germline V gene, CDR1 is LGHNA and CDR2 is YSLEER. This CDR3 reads CASSQVQGYEQYF. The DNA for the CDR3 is TGCGCCAGCAGCCAAGTCCAGGGCTACGAGCAGTACTTC.

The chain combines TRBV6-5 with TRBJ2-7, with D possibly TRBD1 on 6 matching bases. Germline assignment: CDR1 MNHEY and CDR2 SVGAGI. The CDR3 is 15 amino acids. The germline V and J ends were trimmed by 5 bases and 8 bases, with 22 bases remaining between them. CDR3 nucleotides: TGTGCCAGCAGTCCCCTGGACAGCGCTAACCTCAAGCAGTACTTC. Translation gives CASSPLDSANLKQYF.